This is a list of T cell receptor beta chains from one sample in a study of yellow fever vaccine responses in identical twins. TCRdb passed the RT-PCR reads through MiXCR, listing each CDR3 protein once. The table has about 10,000 distinct CDR3 sequences, approximately 87% seen once. The source was T cells from blood (PBMCs), unsorted or a sorted subset (not recorded which), collected before or after yellow fever vaccination (not recorded which). Every receptor here comes from a woman aged 18-35 years who received the yellow fever vaccine. Each CDR3 is given with its conserved first and last residue. Fields, in order: V gene, clone size, J gene, CDR3 length, D gene, CDR3 DNA, CDR3 protein. D genes are given only for firm matches. Some rows have no size entry. The others give once, few or many, or a class for an expanded clone.

v_gene: TRBV7-9; abundance: once; j_gene: TRBJ2-7; len: 18; d_gene: TRBD2; CDR3nt: TGTGCCAGCAGCCACTTAGGACAGGTCACCGGGACTAGCAACGAGCAGTACTTC; CDR3aa: CASSHLGQVTGTSNEQYF
v_gene: TRBV28; abundance: NA; j_gene: TRBJ2-3; len: 11; d_gene: NA; CDR3nt: TGTGCCAGCAGCTCGGCAGATACGCAGTATTTT; CDR3aa: CASSSADTQYF
v_gene: TRBV29-1; abundance: NA; j_gene: TRBJ2-5; len: 11; d_gene: NA; CDR3nt: TGCAGCGTTGAAGTGTTAGAGACCCAGTACTTC; CDR3aa: CSVEVLETQYF
v_gene: TRBV29-1; abundance: few; j_gene: TRBJ2-1; len: 17; d_gene: TRBD1; CDR3nt: TGCAGCGTTCGGGAGACAGGGGTCCAGAACTCCTACAATGAGCAGTTCTTC; CDR3aa: CSVRETGVQNSYNEQFF
v_gene: TRBV11-3; abundance: NA; j_gene: TRBJ1-2; len: 14; d_gene: TRBD1; CDR3nt: TGTGCCAGCAGCGCCCGGGACAGTTTCTATGGCTACACCTTC; CDR3aa: CASSARDSFYGYTF
v_gene: TRBV6-5; abundance: NA; j_gene: TRBJ2-2; len: 16; d_gene: NA; CDR3nt: TGTGCCAGCAGTTCCTACAGACCCGCGAACACCGGGGAGCTGTTTTTT; CDR3aa: CASSSYRPANTGELFF
v_gene: TRBV7-9; abundance: few; j_gene: TRBJ2-7; len: 16; d_gene: NA; CDR3nt: TGTGCCAGCAGCTTAGAGAGGGTATACCTGAACTACGAGCAGTACTTC; CDR3aa: CASSLERVYLNYEQYF
v_gene: TRBV2; abundance: few; j_gene: TRBJ2-5; len: 13; d_gene: NA; CDR3nt: TGTGCCAGCATGTCGGGAGCCCGAGAGACCCAGTACTTC; CDR3aa: CASMSGARETQYF
v_gene: TRBV18; abundance: NA; j_gene: TRBJ1-1; len: 13; d_gene: NA; CDR3nt: TGTGCCAGCTCACCACAGGGACGCACTGAAGCTTTCTTT; CDR3aa: CASSPQGRTEAFF
v_gene: TRBV29-1; abundance: NA; j_gene: TRBJ2-7; len: 13; d_gene: TRBD1; CDR3nt: TGCAGCGTAGCCGGGACAGACTCCTACGAGCAGTACTTC; CDR3aa: CSVAGTDSYEQYF
v_gene: TRBV4-1; abundance: NA; j_gene: TRBJ2-5; len: 14; d_gene: TRBD1; CDR3nt: TGCGCCAGCAGCCAAGACAGGGGGCGAAAGACCCAGTACTTC; CDR3aa: CASSQDRGRKTQYF
v_gene: TRBV18; abundance: NA; j_gene: TRBJ2-7; len: 15; d_gene: TRBD1; CDR3nt: TGTGCCAGCTCACCTACCGGGACAGGGGCTATGGGGCAGTACTTC; CDR3aa: CASSPTGTGAMGQYF
v_gene: TRBV4-2; abundance: NA; j_gene: TRBJ2-7; len: 15; d_gene: TRBD1; CDR3nt: TGTGCCAGCAGCCAACGGGACAGACCGTCCTACGAGCAGTACTTC; CDR3aa: CASSQRDRPSYEQYF
v_gene: TRBV6-1; abundance: NA; j_gene: TRBJ2-1; len: 13; d_gene: TRBD2; CDR3nt: TGTGCCAGCAGCCAGCGGGAGAACAATGAGCAGTTCTTC; CDR3aa: CASSQRENNEQFF
v_gene: TRBV19; abundance: NA; j_gene: TRBJ1-5; len: 13; d_gene: TRBD1; CDR3nt: TGTGCCAGTAGTGGACAGGGTAGGCAGCCCCAGCATTTT; CDR3aa: CASSGQGRQPQHF
v_gene: TRBV2; abundance: NA; j_gene: TRBJ1-4; len: 16; d_gene: TRBD1; CDR3nt: TGTGCCAGCAGTCTGAGTCGGCGGGACAGCAATGAAAAACTGTTTTTT; CDR3aa: CASSLSRRDSNEKLFF
v_gene: TRBV2; abundance: NA; j_gene: TRBJ2-3; len: 11; d_gene: NA; CDR3nt: TGTGCCAGCAGTGAGGCAGATACGCAGTATTTT; CDR3aa: CASSEADTQYF
v_gene: TRBV5-6; abundance: NA; j_gene: TRBJ2-4; len: 16; d_gene: TRBD1; CDR3nt: TGTGCCAGCAGCCTCATCCCGGGACAGCCGGAGAACATTCAGTACTTC; CDR3aa: CASSLIPGQPENIQYF
v_gene: TRBV28; abundance: NA; j_gene: TRBJ1-4; len: 13; d_gene: NA; CDR3nt: TGTGCCAGCCGGGATCAACGAAGGGAAAAACTGTTTTTT; CDR3aa: CASRDQRREKLFF
v_gene: TRBV29-1; abundance: NA; j_gene: TRBJ2-7; len: 14; d_gene: NA; CDR3nt: TGCAGCGTCTCCGGGACGGTGAGCTCCTACGAGCAGTACTTC; CDR3aa: CSVSGTVSSYEQYF
v_gene: TRBV10-1; abundance: NA; j_gene: TRBJ1-5; len: 12; d_gene: NA; CDR3nt: TGCGCCAGCAGTGTCGCGGGTCAGCCCCAGCATTTT; CDR3aa: CASSVAGQPQHF
v_gene: TRBV2; abundance: NA; j_gene: TRBJ1-1; len: 14; d_gene: NA; CDR3nt: TGTGCCAGCAGTGAAGCGGGGCGTAGCACTGAAGCTTTCTTT; CDR3aa: CASSEAGRSTEAFF
v_gene: TRBV5-4; abundance: NA; j_gene: TRBJ1-5; len: 13; d_gene: NA; CDR3nt: TGTGCCAGCAGCTTGGACCCAAATCAGCCCCAGCATTTT; CDR3aa: CASSLDPNQPQHF
v_gene: TRBV6-1; abundance: NA; j_gene: TRBJ1-2; len: 15; d_gene: NA; CDR3nt: TGTGCCAGCAGTGAAACGGGATTCGTTAACTATGGCTACACCTTC; CDR3aa: CASSETGFVNYGYTF
v_gene: TRBV7-6; abundance: NA; j_gene: TRBJ2-5; len: 15; d_gene: NA; CDR3nt: TGTGCCAGCAGCCTCAAATCCGGCCCAAGGGAGACCCAGTACTTC; CDR3aa: CASSLKSGPRETQYF
v_gene: TRBV25-1; abundance: NA; j_gene: TRBJ1-2; len: 16; d_gene: NA; CDR3nt: TGTGCCAGCAGTCCGGGGTTATCAGGTGGAAGCTATGGCTACACCTTC; CDR3aa: CASSPGLSGGSYGYTF
v_gene: TRBV7-6; abundance: NA; j_gene: TRBJ2-7; len: 11; d_gene: NA; CDR3nt: TGTGCCAGCAGCAACCGAGCCGAGCAGTACTTC; CDR3aa: CASSNRAEQYF
v_gene: TRBV11-2; abundance: NA; j_gene: TRBJ2-5; len: 14; d_gene: NA; CDR3nt: TGTGCCAGCTGTTACTCGCAGAATGCAGAGACCCAGTACTTC; CDR3aa: CASCYSQNAETQYF
v_gene: TRBV29-1; abundance: NA; j_gene: TRBJ1-5; len: 14; d_gene: NA; CDR3nt: TGCAGCGTTGCTGAACAGGGAGACAATCAGCCCCAGCATTTT; CDR3aa: CSVAEQGDNQPQHF
v_gene: TRBV2; abundance: NA; j_gene: TRBJ1-5; len: 12; d_gene: NA; CDR3nt: TGTGCCAGCAGAGGCAGCAATCAGCCCCAGCATTTT; CDR3aa: CASRGSNQPQHF
v_gene: TRBV2; abundance: NA; j_gene: TRBJ1-2; len: 13; d_gene: TRBD1; CDR3nt: TGTGCCAGCAGTGCAGGGGGCGCTTCCCGCTACACCTTC; CDR3aa: CASSAGGASRYTF
v_gene: TRBV29-1; abundance: NA; j_gene: TRBJ1-2; len: 13; d_gene: NA; CDR3nt: TGCAGCGTAGTGAGGGTGGGCAAATATGGCTACACCTTC; CDR3aa: CSVVRVGKYGYTF
v_gene: TRBV11-2; abundance: NA; j_gene: TRBJ2-5; len: 15; d_gene: NA; CDR3nt: TGTGCCAGCAGCTCCCCACTGGGTTGGGGTCAGACCCAGTACTTC; CDR3aa: CASSSPLGWGQTQYF
v_gene: TRBV13; abundance: NA; j_gene: TRBJ2-1; len: 12; d_gene: TRBD1; CDR3nt: TGTGCCAGCAGCTCGACAGGGGATGAGCAGTTCTTC; CDR3aa: CASSSTGDEQFF
v_gene: TRBV11-1; abundance: NA; j_gene: TRBJ1-4; len: 15; d_gene: NA; CDR3nt: TGTGCCAGCAGCTTTGTCCCAACAACTAATGAAAAACTGTTTTTT; CDR3aa: CASSFVPTTNEKLFF
v_gene: TRBV11-3; abundance: NA; j_gene: TRBJ2-1; len: 18; d_gene: NA; CDR3nt: TGTGCCAGCAGCCTCCACCGCGGCCGCGGAAGCTCCTACAATGAGCAGTTCTTC; CDR3aa: CASSLHRGRGSSYNEQFF
v_gene: TRBV7-3; abundance: NA; j_gene: TRBJ2-3; len: 15; d_gene: NA; CDR3nt: TGTGCCAGCAGCTGGACAGCGAGTAACACAGATACGCAGTATTTT; CDR3aa: CASSWTASNTDTQYF
v_gene: TRBV2; abundance: NA; j_gene: TRBJ2-4; len: 11; d_gene: NA; CDR3nt: TGTGCCAGCAGTGCCCGATCCATTCAGTACTTC; CDR3aa: CASSARSIQYF
v_gene: TRBV2; abundance: NA; j_gene: TRBJ2-3; len: 13; d_gene: NA; CDR3nt: TGTGCCAGCCGTACAGATCTCACAGATACGCAGTATTTT; CDR3aa: CASRTDLTDTQYF
v_gene: TRBV11-3; abundance: NA; j_gene: TRBJ2-1; len: 16; d_gene: NA; CDR3nt: TGTGCCAGCAGCTCGCTCCGGGGGACAGCCTACAATGAGCAGTTCTTC; CDR3aa: CASSSLRGTAYNEQFF
v_gene: TRBV11-1; abundance: NA; j_gene: TRBJ2-1; len: 19; d_gene: NA; CDR3nt: TGTGCCAGCAGCTTAGGATCTCCGCCTAGCGCGAGCTCCTACAATGAGCAGTTCTTC; CDR3aa: CASSLGSPPSASSYNEQFF
v_gene: TRBV20-1; abundance: once; j_gene: TRBJ2-3; len: 14; d_gene: NA; CDR3nt: TGCAGTGCTCCAGGGGGGCCTAGCACAGATACGCAGTATTTT; CDR3aa: CSAPGGPSTDTQYF
v_gene: TRBV11-1; abundance: once; j_gene: TRBJ2-3; len: 16; d_gene: TRBD1; CDR3nt: TGTGCCAGCAGCTTAGTGAGGGGACAGAGCCTCGATACGCAGTATTTT; CDR3aa: CASSLVRGQSLDTQYF
v_gene: TRBV7-2; abundance: NA; j_gene: TRBJ2-7; len: 16; d_gene: TRBD2; CDR3nt: TGTGCCAGCAGCTCCCACGGACTAGCGGAGAACTACGAGCAGTACTTC; CDR3aa: CASSSHGLAENYEQYF
v_gene: TRBV2; abundance: NA; j_gene: TRBJ2-3; len: 14; d_gene: NA; CDR3nt: TGTGCCAGCAGTGAAGCGACTCACACAGATACGCAGTATTTT; CDR3aa: CASSEATHTDTQYF
v_gene: TRBV4-2; abundance: NA; j_gene: TRBJ1-6; len: 13; d_gene: NA; CDR3nt: TGTGCCAGCAGCCAAGATAACAGTTCACCCCTCCACTTT; CDR3aa: CASSQDNSSPLHF
v_gene: TRBV6-1; abundance: NA; j_gene: TRBJ2-1; len: 15; d_gene: TRBD2; CDR3nt: TGTGCCAGCAGCGCACTAGCGGGAGGGGTCGATGAGCAGTTCTTC; CDR3aa: CASSALAGGVDEQFF
v_gene: TRBV18; abundance: NA; j_gene: TRBJ2-5; len: 13; d_gene: TRBD2; CDR3nt: TGTGCCAGCTGCGGGAGCGGATGGGAGACCCAGTACTTC; CDR3aa: CASCGSGWETQYF